The 32 T cell receptor beta chains presented below share a single source sample, sequenced in a study of cytomegalovirus exposure and HLA in healthy donors. The PCR had 60 Vbeta and 13 Jbeta primers. Produced via immunoSEQ multiplex PCR; TCRdb's table is partial and in-frame only. The table has 160,000 or so clones, about 79% seen once. What was sequenced was PBMCs. These receptor sequences come from a man aged 50-60 years in good health and CMV-seropositive.

Of note for this clone: The same CDR3 is also encoded by other DNA sequences in this sample. The chain recombines TRBV2 with TRBJ1-1, with D maybe TRBD1 (6 bases). The V end was cut by 6 bases, the J end by 4 bases, with 6 bases between. Germline V gives CDR1 SNHLY, CDR2 FYNNEI. CDR3 size: 11 residues. The CDR3 DNA is TGTGCCAGCAGAGGGGGCACTGAAGCTTTCTTT. Amino acid sequence: CASRGGTEAFF. The entire variable domain, with the rest obtained from reference TRBV2 and TRBJ1-1, is as follows: EPEVTQTPSHQVTQMGQEVILRCVPISNHLYFYWYRQILGQKVEFLVSFYNNEISEKSEIFDDQFSVERPDGSNFTLKIRSTKLEDSAMYFCASRGGTEAFFGQGTRLTVV.

V and J are TRBV7-8 and TRBJ2-2; 9 positions agree with TRBD1. This CDR3 spans 15 amino acids. The V gene's germline CDR1 is SGHVS and CDR2 FQNEAQ. J lost 5 bases, V lost 4 bases, and 5 bases had no gene match. The CDR3: CASSSTGGGTGELFF. CDR3 DNA: TGTGCCAGCAGCTCCACAGGGGGCGGGACCGGGGAGCTGTTTTTT. The full variable domain, completed using reference TRBV7-8 and TRBJ2-2, is GAGVSQSPRYKVAKRGQDVALRCDPISGHVSLFWYQQALGQGPEFLTYFQNEAQLDKSGLPSDRFFAERPEGSVSTLKIQRTQQEDSAVYLCASSSTGGGTGELFFGEGSRLTVL.

The sample holds one count of this clone. The J gene is TRBJ1-1, the V gene TRBV5-1, with 8 bases aligning to TRBD1. This CDR3 comprises 14 residues. The V gene's germline CDR1 is SGHRS and CDR2 YFSETQ. V shed 3 bases and J 5 bases; nucleotides not matched to a gene: 6. The CDR3 is CASSSRTGTTEAFF. For the CDR3, the DNA is TGCGCCAGCAGCTCTAGGACAGGGACGACTGAAGCTTTCTTT.

V is TRBV9 and J is TRBJ2-5; tentative D call: TRBD1 (6 bases). CDR3 length: 15 amino acids. CDR1 and CDR2 (germline): SGDLS, YYNGEE. The V and J ends lost 5 bases and 0 bases respectively, with 14 bases between them. This chain's CDR3 is CASSRQRTDQETQYF. The CDR3 coding sequence is TGTGCCAGCAGTCGACAAAGGACAGACCAAGAGACCCAGTACTTC. The complete variable domain, with remaining parts taken from reference TRBV9 and TRBJ2-5, reads DSGVTQTPKHLITATGQRVTLRCSPRSGDLSVYWYQQSLDQGLQFLIQYYNGEERAKGNILERFSAQQFPDLHSELNLSSLELGDSALYFCASSRQRTDQETQYFGPGTRLLVL.

This clone appeared once. The chain couples TRBV5-6 to TRBJ2-3; D is uncertain. Trimming stripped 0 bases from V and 0 bases from J, with 8 bases between. The CDR3 contains 15 residues. CDR1 is SGHDT and CDR2 is YYEEEE in the germline V gene. DNA for the CDR3: TGTGCCAGCAGCTTGGAATTCTCTAGCACAGATACGCAGTATTTT. Translation: CASSLEFSSTDTQYF.

The V gene is TRBV15, the J gene TRBJ2-1; TRBD2 agrees at 13 bases. Germline values: CDR1 LNHNV, CDR2 YYDKDF (reference sequence). V dropped 4 bases and J dropped 0; count of bases not matched to a gene: 9. This CDR3 is built from 19 residues. CDR3 nucleotide sequence: TGTGCCACCAGCAATCTCGGACTAGCGGGGGCATACTCCTACAATGAGCAGTTCTTC. This gives the protein CATSNLGLAGAYSYNEQFF.

This clone was found once. The V gene is TRBV7-9, the J gene TRBJ2-1, with 7 positions matching TRBD2. CDR3 length equals 15 residues. Germline lookup yields CDR1 SEHNR and CDR2 FQNEAQ (reference sequence). V lost 5 bases to trimming and J lost 4 bases; unmatched junction nucleotides: 8. Here the CDR3 reads CASSSTLGGYNEQFF. Written as DNA, the CDR3 is TGTGCCAGCAGCAGCACACTCGGGGGGTACAATGAGCAGTTCTTC. Supplemented by reference TRBV7-9 and TRBJ2-1, the full variable domain reads DTGVSQNPRHKITKRGQNVTFRCDPISEHNRLYWYRQTLGQGPEFLTYFQNEAQLEKSRLLSDRFSAERPKGSFSTLEIQRTEQGDSAMYLCASSSTLGGYNEQFFGPGTRLTVL.

V gene TRBV10-3 combines with J gene TRBJ2-1; D possibly corresponds to TRBD1 (5 bases). The CDR3 has 14 amino acids. V was pared by 3 bases and J by 4 bases, with 10 bases between. CDR1 ENHRY and CDR2 SYGVKD come from the germline V gene. CDR3 bases: TGTGCCATCAGTGACCAGACAGATTACAATGAGCAGTTCTTC. Translated, it gives CAISDQTDYNEQFF.

The chain's CDR3 is CASSSTIRINYGYTF. CDR3 nucleotides: TGTGCCAGCAGCTCGACAATCAGGATTAACTATGGCTACACCTTC. The chain carries TRBV11-2 and TRBJ1-2, with D hard to call. Germline-derived CDR1 and CDR2 are SGHAT and FQNNGV. The CDR3 totals 15 residues. Trimming removed 4 bases at V and 1 base at J, with 13 bases between.

This chain joins TRBV28 and TRBJ1-2; D gene unclear. Germline V gene data show CDR1 as MDHEN and CDR2 as SYDVKM. V lost 2 bases to trimming and J lost 7 bases, with 14 bases between them. The CDR3 spans 14 residues. Here the CDR3 DNA reads TGTGCCAGCAGTTTAACGAGAGCCCGAGGTGGCTACACCTTC. It codes for CASSLTRARGGYTF.

V gene TRBV5-5 combines with J gene TRBJ2-1; TRBD2 matches at 7 bases. V shed 7 bases, J shed 4 bases, and the junction held 5 bases outside the gene matches. This CDR3 has 13 amino acids. CDR1 is SGHKS and CDR2 is YYEKEE in the germline V gene (reference sequence). CDR3 in amino acids: CASALAEYNEQFF. DNA of the CDR3: TGTGCCAGCGCCCTAGCGGAGTACAATGAGCAGTTCTTC.

The CDR3 coding sequence is TGTGCCAGCAGTTCCCCCGGGACAGGGCGCTATGGCTACACCTTC. Its protein product is CASSSPGTGRYGYTF. The gene calls are TRBV28 and TRBJ1-2; 9 bases align to TRBD1. This CDR3 contains 15 residues. V was clipped by 4 bases and J by 4 bases; unmatched bases: 7. CDR1 is MDHEN, CDR2 SYDVKM, per germline.

The chain uses TRBV11-3 and TRBJ2-2; TRBD2 matches 9 bases. Trimming removed 2 bases from V and 7 bases from J; junction bases left unmatched: 8. The CDR3 has 16 residues. The germline gives CDR1 SGHNT, CDR2 YENEEA. CDR3 in DNA: TGTGCCAGCAGCTTACGTAGCGGGAGCAAGGGCGGGGAGCTGTTTTTT. Amino acids: CASSLRSGSKGGELFF.

This chain connects TRBV11-2 to TRBJ2-3; 10 positions agree with TRBD2. The trim removed 1 base at V and 5 bases at J, leaving 3 bases unmatched. CDR3 length: 15 amino acids. Germline V gene data show CDR1 as SGHAT and CDR2 as FQNNGV. CDR3 sequence: CASSLGASGGDTQYF. The CDR3 DNA reads as TGTGCCAGCAGCTTAGGGGCTAGCGGGGGAGATACGCAGTATTTT.

The CDR3, as DNA: TGCAGCGTAAAACCTCAGGGAAGGTTTGGGAATGAGCAGTTCTTC. The encoded protein is CSVKPQGRFGNEQFF. The chain links TRBV29-1 to TRBJ2-1, with D possibly matching TRBD1 (5 bases). This CDR3 is 15 amino acids long. Trimming took off 6 bases at V and 7 bases at J, with 22 bases between the two ends. Germline loops: CDR1 SQVTM, CDR2 ANQGSEA.

This clone was detected only once. This chain uses TRBV7-9 with TRBJ2-7, with 8 bases that match TRBD1. V shed 4 bases, J shed 0 bases, and the junction held 5 bases outside the gene matches. There are 15 residues in the CDR3. In germline, CDR1 is SEHNR, CDR2 FQNEAQ (reference sequence). The DNA of the CDR3 is TGTGCCAGCAGCTCGGACAGGGAGAGCTCCTACGAGCAGTACTTC. Translation: CASSSDRESSYEQYF.

CDR3 nucleotides: TGTGCCAGTAGTGTGCGGGCTTATAATTCACCCCTCCACTTT. The encoded protein is CASSVRAYNSPLHF. This chain joins TRBV19 and TRBJ1-6; D remains ambiguous. V was clipped by 5 bases and J by 4 bases, with 9 bases between them. Germline CDR1 and CDR2: LNHDA and SQIVND (reference sequence). The CDR3 is 14 amino acids.

J is TRBJ2-7 and V is TRBV29-1, with 9 nucleotides matching TRBD1. V trimming: 1 base; J trimming: 5 bases; junction bases outside the gene matches: 21. The CDR3 runs to 19 residues. Germline V gene sequence: CDR1 SQVTM, CDR2 ANQGSEA. CDR3 protein: CSVEADQIGTGQGANEQYF. The CDR3, as DNA: TGCAGCGTTGAAGCTGATCAAATCGGTACGGGACAGGGAGCGAACGAGCAGTACTTC.

This rearrangement joins TRBV7-9 to TRBJ2-3; 9 bases align to TRBD1. From germline, CDR1 is SEHNR and CDR2 FQNEAQ (reference sequence). V gave up 5 bases and J gave up 6 bases; unmatched junction bases: 3. This CDR3 has 13 residues. The CDR3 spells CASSVGTGDTQYF. The DNA for the CDR3 is TGTGCCAGCAGCGTAGGGACAGGGGATACGCAGTATTTT.

The J gene is TRBJ2-7, the V gene TRBV21-1; the D call TRBD1 from the table was never checked on the DNA. TRBV21-1 represents a pseudogene. This CDR3 spans 16 amino acids. The DNA of the CDR3 is TGTGCCAGCAGCAAAGTCTACACAGGTAATTTGAGCGAGCAGTACGTC. This encodes CASSKVYTGNLSEQYV.

This chain links TRBV7-9 with TRBJ2-3; tentative D call: TRBD1 (5 bases). This CDR3 contains 13 residues. V was clipped by 11 bases and J by 0 bases, with 12 bases between them. Germline V gene lookup returns CDR1 SEHNR and CDR2 FQNEAQ (reference sequence). CDR3 coding DNA: TGTGCCTTTAAAGGGGCGAGCACAGATACGCAGTATTTT. Translating it yields CAFKGASTDTQYF.

The V call is TRBV27, the J call TRBJ2-2, with no clear D. The V end was cut by 6 bases, the J end by 6 bases, with 11 bases between. CDR3 length: 13 residues. CDR1 is MNHEY, CDR2 SMNVEV, per germline (reference sequence). CDR3 residues: CASSLRIPGELFF. The CDR3 DNA reads as TGTGCCAGCAGCCTCAGGATCCCCGGGGAGCTGTTTTTT.

The V and J genes are TRBV9 and TRBJ2-3; D perhaps matches TRBD2 (5 bases). CDR1 and CDR2 (germline): SGDLS, YYNGEE. CDR3 length: 16 residues. Trimming pared 0 bases from V and 6 bases from J, leaving 17 bases between. The CDR3 DNA follows: TGTGCCAGCAGCGTAGGAGGGAATTGGGCGTGGGATACGCAGTATTTT. Translating gives CASSVGGNWAWDTQYF.

The V gene is TRBV6-5, the J gene TRBJ2-5; TRBD1 might be the D (7 bases). The J call is uncertain, as TRBJ2-7 better fits the DNA end. Germline values: CDR1 MNHEY, CDR2 SVGAGI. CDR3 length equals 14 residues. The CDR3 coding sequence is TGTGCCAGCAGTTACTCGTCAGGGGGAGGCGAGCAGTACTTC. The encoded protein is CASSYSSGGGEQYF.

The rearrangement links TRBV15 to TRBJ1-2; D might be TRBD1 (5 bases). V was trimmed by 5 bases and J by 7 bases, leaving 17 bases between them. This CDR3 is built from 14 residues. Germline values: CDR1 LNHNV, CDR2 YYDKDF (reference sequence). The CDR3 here is CATSGGESWSGYTF. The CDR3 DNA is TGTGCCACCAGCGGGGGGGAGAGCTGGTCTGGCTACACCTTC.

The rearrangement links TRBV30 to TRBJ2-1; TRBD2 might be the D (7 bases). Trimming took 8 bases from V and 6 from J, leaving 20 bases between them. The CDR3 runs to 14 residues. Germline lookup yields CDR1 GTSNPN and CDR2 SVGIG (reference sequence). CDR3 in DNA: TGTGCCCACGGACGGGGGGCCCGGGGCAATGAGCAGTTCTTC. Translating it yields CAHGRGARGNEQFF.

The chain employs TRBV27 and TRBJ2-5; 8 nucleotides align to TRBD1. CDR3 size: 15 residues. After removal of 5 bases from V and 1 base from J, the junction contained 6 bases not matched to a gene. Germline V CDR1 and CDR2: MNHEY, SMNVEV (reference sequence). Here the CDR3 DNA reads TGTGCCAGCAGTAGTATGGACAGGGTCCAAGAGACCCAGTACTTC. Its protein is CASSSMDRVQETQYF.

The V gene is TRBV27, the J gene TRBJ2-7; TRBD1 matches at 7 bases. The CDR3 contains 14 residues. With 0 bases clipped from V and 2 bases from J, the junction kept 1 base outside the gene matches. Germline CDR1 MNHEY, CDR2 SMNVEV (reference sequence). CDR3 sequence reads: CASSLSGQPYEQYF. The DNA for the CDR3 is TGTGCCAGCAGTTTATCGGGACAGCCCTACGAGCAGTACTTC.

This clone has only one observation. The chain uses TRBV30 and TRBJ2-1; 11 bases fit TRBD2. CDR3 length: 15 amino acids. Germline CDR1 reads GTSNPN; CDR2 reads SVGIG (reference sequence). The trim removed 4 bases at V and 9 bases at J, leaving 11 bases unmatched. The CDR3 here is CAWNLLAGGPGEQFF. The CDR3 DNA follows: TGTGCCTGGAACTTGTTAGCGGGAGGGCCGGGTGAGCAGTTCTTC.

This chain links TRBV29-1 with TRBJ1-1; TRBD1 is a possible D gene (5 bases). Trimming removed 6 bases from V and 7 bases from J, with 9 bases in between. The CDR3 spans 10 residues. Germline CDR1 is SQVTM and CDR2 is ANQGSEA. CDR3 DNA: TGCAGCGTGGGGGGGAGTGAAGCTTTCTTT. This translates into CSVGGSEAFF.

The chain employs TRBV10-3 and TRBJ2-7; D is unclear. The CDR3 sequence is 13 residues long. Germline assignment: CDR1 ENHRY and CDR2 SYGVKD. With 6 bases removed from V and 4 bases from J, the gap between germline ends came to 13 bases. The CDR3 protein is CAIRSVEAYEQYV. The CDR3 nucleotides are TGTGCCATCAGATCCGTAGAGGCTTACGAGCAGTACGTC.

V and J are TRBV15 and TRBJ1-1; tentatively, D is TRBD1 (5 bases). This CDR3 has 14 residues. CDR1 is LNHNV and CDR2 is YYDKDF in the germline V gene (reference sequence). Trimming stripped 0 bases from V and 6 bases from J, with 11 bases between. CDR3 in amino acids: CATSRDVGAAEAFF. In DNA, the CDR3 is TGTGCCACCAGCAGAGATGTTGGGGCGGCTGAAGCTTTCTTT. Full variable domain (rest looked up from reference TRBV15 and TRBJ1-1): DAMVIQNPRYQVTQFGKPVTLSCSQTLNHNVMYWYQQKSSQAPKLLFHYYDKDFNNEADTPDNFQSRRPNTSFCFLDIRSPGLGDTAMYLCATSRDVGAAEAFFGQGTRLTVV.